These 6 T cell receptor beta chains were sequenced from one sample in a study of T cell responses to AZD1222 COVID-19 vaccine. Libraries were prepared by immunoSEQ multiplex PCR; TCRdb keeps only in-frame clonotypes and omits some of them. This table holds more than 85,000 clones, 70% to 90% found once. This specimen consisted of peripheral blood, obtained on day 0 of AZD1222 vaccination. The receptors stem from an adult in good health.

This CDR3 reads CASTQRQGADYGYTF. CDR3 DNA: TGTGCCAGTACCCAGAGACAGGGGGCGGACTATGGCTACACCTTC. The chain recombines TRBV19 with TRBJ1-2, with 10 bases lining up with TRBD1. Unmatched junction bases numbered 8, after V lost 7 bases and J lost 3 bases. Looked up from germline, CDR1 is LNHDA and CDR2 is SQIVND (reference sequence). The CDR3 runs 15 residues.

Notes on this clone: The junction and the germline gene differ at one end; a read error may be behind it. The chain carries TRBV7-7 and TRBJ2-2, with no clear D. Germline CDR1 reads SSHAT; CDR2 reads FNYEAQ (reference sequence). CDR3 length: 16 amino acids. The CDR3 DNA follows: TGTGCTAGCAGCTTACACTTGGGTGCGAACACCGGGGAGCTGTTTTTT. As protein: CASSLHLGANTGELFF.

V gene TRBV5-3 combines with J gene TRBJ2-2; D is perhaps TRBD1 or TRBD2 (5 bases each). TRBV5-3 belongs to the ORF category, with a function that is uncertain. The CDR3 contains 16 residues. V was trimmed by 4 bases and J by 4 bases, leaving 17 bases between them. The CDR3 DNA is TGTGCCAGAAGCCCGAACGGACAAGAGGGCACCGGGGAGCTGTTTTTT. Its translation is CARSPNGQEGTGELFF.

This clone appeared a few times. J is TRBJ2-7 and V is TRBV11-3; possibly TRBD1 for D (6 bases). CDR1 is SGHNT, CDR2 YENEEA, per germline. The CDR3 is made up of 14 amino acids. V lost 1 base and J lost 2, with 9 bases in between. The CDR3 nucleotides read TGTGCCAGCAGCTTAGCGGACAGCACCTACGAGCAGTACTTC. It codes for CASSLADSTYEQYF.

The chain carries TRBV28 and TRBJ2-7; maybe TRBD1 (6 bases). The V end was cut by 6 bases, the J end by 1 base, with 16 bases between. CDR3 size: 15 residues. Germline CDR1 reads MDHEN; CDR2 reads SYDVKM. In nucleotides, the CDR3 is TGTGCCAGCAGCCGGAAACGGACAGCATCCTACGAGCAGTACTTC. Translation: CASSRKRTASYEQYF.

This sequence joins TRBV28 and TRBJ2-7; maybe TRBD1 (6 bases). V lost 6 bases, J lost 0 bases, and 15 bases lay in between. Germline values: CDR1 MDHEN, CDR2 SYDVKM. The CDR3 spans 15 residues. CDR3 nucleotides: TGTGCCAGCAGAGAGGACAGCTCCCTCTCCTACGAGCAGTACTTC. Translated, it gives CASREDSSLSYEQYF.